This T cell receptor (beta chain) came from a study of CD8 T cells in ankylosing spondylitis. Preparation of TCR beta libraries was done by quantitative 5'-RACE with molecular barcodes. TCRdb fed the 5' RACE reads into MiXCR, producing one record per CDR3 protein. The data hold under 300,000 distinct CDR3 sequences, with 18% observed a single time. Germline-derived CDR1 and CDR2 are KGHSH and LQKENI. Trimming took off 0 bases at V and 2 bases at J, with 7 bases between the two ends. This CDR3 comprises 14 residues. Study outcomes and limitations: Significantly higher representation of disease-linked clones was reported for matched ankylosing spondylitis synovial fluid. Peripheral blood samples showed relatively rare disease-linked clones, and these clones were CD8+.

On this clonotype: Its target is unknown.

This clonotype was sampled from a male donor with ankylosing spondylitis or in good health (not recorded which). Sequencing was performed on blood, either unsorted or a sorted T cell fraction (not recorded which). The chain has TRBV18 and TRBJ2-5, with unresolved D. CDR3 sequence (DNA): TGTGCCAGCTCACCACCCGCACAGCAAGAGACCCAGTACTTC. The encoded protein is CASSPPAQQETQYF.